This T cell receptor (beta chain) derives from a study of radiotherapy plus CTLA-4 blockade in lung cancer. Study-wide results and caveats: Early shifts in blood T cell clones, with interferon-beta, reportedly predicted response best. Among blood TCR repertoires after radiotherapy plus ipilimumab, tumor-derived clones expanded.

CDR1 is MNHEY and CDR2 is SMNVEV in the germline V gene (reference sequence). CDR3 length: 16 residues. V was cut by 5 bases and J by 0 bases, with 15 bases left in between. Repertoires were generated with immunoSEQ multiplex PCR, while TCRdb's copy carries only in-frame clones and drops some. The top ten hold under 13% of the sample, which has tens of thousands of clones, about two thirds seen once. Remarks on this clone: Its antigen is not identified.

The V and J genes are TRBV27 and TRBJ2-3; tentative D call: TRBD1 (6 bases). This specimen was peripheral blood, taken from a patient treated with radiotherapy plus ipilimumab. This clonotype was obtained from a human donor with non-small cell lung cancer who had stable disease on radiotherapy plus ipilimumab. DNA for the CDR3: TGTGCCAGCAGTCCCTACAGGGTTCCTAGCACAGATACGCAGTATTTT. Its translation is CASSPYRVPSTDTQYF.